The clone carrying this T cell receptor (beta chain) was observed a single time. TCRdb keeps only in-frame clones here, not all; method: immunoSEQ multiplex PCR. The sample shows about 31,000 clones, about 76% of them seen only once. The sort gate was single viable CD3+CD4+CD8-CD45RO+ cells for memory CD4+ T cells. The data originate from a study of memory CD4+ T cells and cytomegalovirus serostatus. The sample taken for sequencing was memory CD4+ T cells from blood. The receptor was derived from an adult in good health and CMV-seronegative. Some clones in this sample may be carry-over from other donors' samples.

CDR3 bases: TGCGCCAGCAGCGACCAGGGGATACTAGCCAAAAACATTCAGTACTTC. It specifies CASSDQGILAKNIQYF. J is TRBJ2-4 and V is TRBV5-1; D may be TRBD1 (6 bases). V was cut by 4 bases and J by 0 bases, with 14 bases left in between. CDR1 SGHRS and CDR2 YFSETQ come from the germline V gene. This CDR3 is 16 amino acids long.